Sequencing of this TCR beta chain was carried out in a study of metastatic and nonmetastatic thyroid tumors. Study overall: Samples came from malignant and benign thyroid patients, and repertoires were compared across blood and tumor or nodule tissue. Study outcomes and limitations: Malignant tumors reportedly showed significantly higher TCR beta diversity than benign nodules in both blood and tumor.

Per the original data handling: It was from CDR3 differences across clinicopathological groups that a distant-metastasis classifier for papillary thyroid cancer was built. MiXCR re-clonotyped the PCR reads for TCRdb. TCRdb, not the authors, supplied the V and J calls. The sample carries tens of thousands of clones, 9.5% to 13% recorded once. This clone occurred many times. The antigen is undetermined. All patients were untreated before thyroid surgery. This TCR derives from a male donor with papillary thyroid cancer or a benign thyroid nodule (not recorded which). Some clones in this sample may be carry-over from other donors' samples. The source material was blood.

For the CDR3, the DNA is TGTGCCAGCAGCCTTTTACAAGAGACCCAGTACTTC. It translates to CASSLLQETQYF. The genes are TRBV3-1 and TRBJ2-5; D call uncertain. This CDR3 has 12 amino acids. Trimming took 4 bases from V and 2 from J, leaving 5 bases between them. From germline, CDR1 is LGHDT and CDR2 YNNKEL (reference sequence).